Below, one T cell receptor beta chain is given with its context. The target antigen is unknown. This could be a read error, since a much larger clone is one nucleotide away. The conserved phenylalanine or tryptophan is not found at the CDR3 terminus, so this likely reflects a read error. Source material for naive CD8 libraries was about 17,000 to 1,100,000 sorted cells, with 10%, 30% or 50% RNA. Naive CD8 T cell sorting was performed on the CD8+CD4-CCR7+CD45RA+ phenotype. This sample was taken from a study of molecular identifiers for immune sequencing clone quantification. Study-level results: Even with more than 950,000 naive cells present, spiked Jurkat TCR RNA from one cell was reportedly detectable.

TCRdb passed the PCR reads through MiXCR, listing each CDR3 protein once. The data contain a few hundred thousand distinct CDR3 sequences, about a fifth of them singletons. Input material: naive CD8+ T cells from blood, with Jurkat cell RNA spiked in. Subset defined: FACS-sorted CD8+CD4-CCR7+CD45RA+ naive T cells. This sequence originates from a human donor in good health. Some libraries in this study had Jurkat cell RNA spiked in.

The CDR3 spells CSASMGALEQYL. The CDR3, as DNA: TGCAGTGCTAGTATGGGGGCGCTTGAGCAGTACCTC. The rearrangement links TRBV20-1 to TRBJ2-7; D is possibly TRBD1 (6 bases). The germline V and J ends were trimmed by 3 bases and 7 bases, with 13 bases remaining between them. This CDR3 spans 12 amino acids. Germline CDR1 DFQATT, CDR2 SNEGSKA (reference sequence).